This T cell receptor beta chain was obtained from a study of a mutant IDH1 vaccine in newly diagnosed glioma. The overall study: Vaccine administration was initiated 4-6 weeks following radiotherapy alone, or with temozolomide cycles. Receipt of radiotherapy, temozolomide, or both preceded the study, and most received both.

Method: immunoSEQ multiplex PCR; TCRdb's copy keeps in-frame clones and lacks some. The sample shows roughly 120,000 clones, 85% to 90% of them seen only once. Time point of the sample: week 11, during vaccination. What each vaccine dose contained was 300 ug of mutant IDH1 20-mer peptide, accompanied by topical imiquimod. New WHO grade 3 or 4 astrocytomas that were IDH1-mutant and ATRX-lost occurred in the donors. Germline values: CDR1 MNHEY, CDR2 SMNVEV (reference sequence). V shed 0 bases, J shed 0 bases, and the junction held 10 bases outside the gene matches. The CDR3 totals 18 residues. Study outcomes and limitations: Apparently unrelated to pseudoprogression were changes in the top peripheral T cell clonotypes.

A word on this clone: What it recognizes is unknown.

The rearrangement joins TRBV27 to TRBJ1-2, with 7 positions matching TRBD1. Sequencing was performed on PBMCs, taken from a glioma patient whose treatment included an IDH1 peptide vaccine. This TCR derives from a woman aged 45-65 years with glioma. CDR3 bases: TGTGCCAGCAGTTTATCGGGAAGGGGGCGCGGCACTAACTATGGCTACACCTTC. Translation: CASSLSGRGRGTNYGYTF.